Included here is one T cell receptor (beta chain) sequence, with context. This sample is part of a study of identical twins. TCRdb re-called the 5' RACE reads with MiXCR, one entry per CDR3 protein. The sample contains more than 1.5 million distinct CDR3 sequences, less than 40% of which appear only once. V was trimmed by 3 bases and J by 3 bases, leaving 8 bases between them. The CDR3 sequence is 12 residues long. Germline assignment: CDR1 SQVTM and CDR2 ANQGSEA. The rearrangement uses TRBV29-1 and TRBJ1-1; weak D call: TRBD1 (5 bases). This TCR derives from a newborn girl in good health. The specimen sequenced was cord blood. This chain's CDR3 is CSVDKGHTEAFF. The CDR3 DNA sequence: TGCAGCGTTGATAAGGGGCACACTGAAGCTTTCTTT.